Sequencing of this TCR beta chain was carried out in a study of T-cell reconstitution after alpha-beta-depleted transplantation in children. General study points: Where some patients showed high TCRbeta diversity at day 60, it came from recipient T cells and thymic progenitors that had survived. Newly produced T cells mostly provided counts and TCRbeta diversity after one year, as hyperexpanded clones declined. After transplant, at about two months, alpha-beta T cells were reportedly derived from several hundred expanded graft clones.

This CDR3 is built from 15 residues. From germline, CDR1 is MNHEY and CDR2 SMNVEV (reference sequence). V lost 1 base and J lost 7; bases outside the gene matches: 8. Unique molecular identifiers were used to barcode this TCRbeta library. TCRdb fed the PCR reads into MiXCR, producing one record per CDR3 protein. The data hold fewer than 750,000 distinct CDR3 sequences, with roughly 30% observed a single time. With respect to this clonotype: The antigen is unknown.

The material sequenced was PBMCs, taken before TCRalphabeta/CD19-depleted stem cell transplant. The chain couples TRBV27 to TRBJ2-7, with 9 bases that match TRBD2. The TCR comes from a boy in the first two years of life with Wiskott-Aldrich syndrome, due to receive a stem cell transplant. The CDR3 spells CASSLLPSGEGEQYF. The CDR3 nucleotides are TGTGCCAGCAGTTTATTACCTAGCGGGGAGGGGGAGCAGTACTTC.